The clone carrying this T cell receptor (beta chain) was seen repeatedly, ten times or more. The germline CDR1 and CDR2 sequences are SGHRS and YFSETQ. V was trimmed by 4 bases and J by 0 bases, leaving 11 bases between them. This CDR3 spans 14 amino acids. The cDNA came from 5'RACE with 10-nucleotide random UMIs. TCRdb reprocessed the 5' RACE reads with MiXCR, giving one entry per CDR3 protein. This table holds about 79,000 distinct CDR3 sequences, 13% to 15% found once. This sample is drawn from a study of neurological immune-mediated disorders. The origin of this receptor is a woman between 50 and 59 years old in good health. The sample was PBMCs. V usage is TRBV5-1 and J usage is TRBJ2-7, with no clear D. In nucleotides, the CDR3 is TGCGCCAGCAGCGTAGCAACACCCTCCTACGAGCAGTACTTC. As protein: CASSVATPSYEQYF.